This TCR beta chain stems from a study of T cell responses to AZD1222 COVID-19 vaccine. General study points: When two AZD1222 doses had been given, Spike-specific TCR breadth and depth rose.

Assay used: immunoSEQ multiplex PCR; TCRdb lists only in-frame clones, some missing. The table has around 150,000 clones, about 92% seen once. The V gene's germline CDR1 is LNHDA and CDR2 SQIVND (reference sequence). The CDR3 loop spans 12 amino acids. The germline V and J ends were trimmed by 5 bases and 6 bases, with 9 bases remaining between them. A word on this clone: Its antigen is unknown.

The sequences come from peripheral blood, collected 28 days after the second AZD1222 dose. This clonotype was sampled from an adult who received the AZD1222 COVID-19 vaccine. The chain uses TRBV19 and TRBJ2-3; no clear D. The CDR3 DNA reads TGTGCCAGTAGTTTCATTTCTGATACGCAGTATTTT. It is translated as CASSFISDTQYF.